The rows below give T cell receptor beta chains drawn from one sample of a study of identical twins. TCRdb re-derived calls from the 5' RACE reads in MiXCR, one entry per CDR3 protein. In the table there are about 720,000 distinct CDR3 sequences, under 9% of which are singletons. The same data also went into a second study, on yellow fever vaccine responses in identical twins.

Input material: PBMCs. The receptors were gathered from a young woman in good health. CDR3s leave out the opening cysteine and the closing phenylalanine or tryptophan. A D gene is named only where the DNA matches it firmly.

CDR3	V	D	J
ASSLVPGPNSYEQY	TRBV7-2	NA	TRBJ2-7
ASSSGTGRNEQY	TRBV5-1	TRBD1	TRBJ2-7
ASSYPKRGLGTEAF	TRBV6-5	NA	TRBJ1-1
ASSLKLSQGDSGSGNTIY	TRBV12-3/TRBV12-4	TRBD1	TRBJ1-3
ASSLVRGLYEQY	TRBV7-2	TRBD1	TRBJ2-7
ASSLVADNQPQH	TRBV28	NA	TRBJ1-5
ASSISLQETQY	TRBV19	NA	TRBJ2-5
ASSQVASGLYEQY	TRBV4-2	TRBD2	TRBJ2-7
ASSLDLPRVNGELF	TRBV7-9	NA	TRBJ2-2
SARDKIAGGTVQK	TRBV20-1	TRBD2	TRBJ2-1
ATSRDPRGRDEQY	TRBV15	NA	TRBJ2-7
ASSLAQAPFV	TRBV12-3/TRBV12-4	NA	TRBJ2-7
SARDPRASYEQY	TRBV20-1	NA	TRBJ2-7
ASSGGPTNTGELF	TRBV28	NA	TRBJ2-2
ASSVVAGGKGYGYT	TRBV9	TRBD1	TRBJ1-2
ASSRPPGVSTDTQY	TRBV7-9	NA	TRBJ2-3
SGQRGSQGADTQY	TRBV29-1	TRBD1	TRBJ2-3
ASSSSSGPYEQY	TRBV7-9	TRBD2	TRBJ2-7
ASSLGTSRGLEQF	TRBV13	TRBD2	TRBJ2-1
SASSRTAYNEQF	TRBV20-1	NA	TRBJ2-1
ASSYGAANNEQF	TRBV12-3/TRBV12-4	NA	TRBJ2-1
ANSLADRGFNIQY	TRBV5-6	TRBD1	TRBJ2-4
ASRREQY	TRBV27	NA	TRBJ2-7
ASSGDGMQF	TRBV5-1	NA	TRBJ2-1
ASSVGKGGDTQY	TRBV6-4	NA	TRBJ2-3
ASSLAASHVETGELF	TRBV5-6	NA	TRBJ2-2
ASSLDQPPGATQY	TRBV7-8	NA	TRBJ2-3
ASSYKHGDTQY	TRBV6-5	NA	TRBJ2-3
ASSPPGQGFYEQY	TRBV18	TRBD1	TRBJ2-7
ASSPTGEYSEQY	TRBV12-3/TRBV12-4	NA	TRBJ2-7
ASRTSRIPNEKLF	TRBV6-5	NA	TRBJ1-4
ASRAQVASTDTQY	TRBV5-1	NA	TRBJ2-3
SAVGQGAAEQY	TRBV29-1	TRBD1	TRBJ2-7
SAMTVYEQY	TRBV29-1	NA	TRBJ2-7
ASSTHGLVGQETQY	TRBV9	TRBD2	TRBJ2-5
ASSLSGSLNEQF	TRBV2	NA	TRBJ2-1
ASSLRQSEQF	TRBV11-2	NA	TRBJ2-1
ASSFSSGGIYNEQF	TRBV13	TRBD2	TRBJ2-1
ASSLAVSSEQY	TRBV7-9	NA	TRBJ2-7
ASSQESGGRANEQY	TRBV4-3	NA	TRBJ2-7
ASSRQDSNQPQH	TRBV6-1	NA	TRBJ1-5
ASSLGQGVQPQH	TRBV11-2	NA	TRBJ1-5
ASSFELLGVYNGQF	TRBV5-1	NA	TRBJ2-1
ASSYSRDSMSNYGYT	TRBV6-5	TRBD1	TRBJ1-2
ASSTLTRGLAVTDTQY	TRBV12-3/TRBV12-4	TRBD2	TRBJ2-3
ASSPRPGLAGLDTQY	TRBV5-1	TRBD2	TRBJ2-3
ASSISHPSSGSLTGTQY	TRBV19	TRBD2	TRBJ2-5
ASSQDHSIGELF	TRBV14	NA	TRBJ2-2
ASSEALGVGANVLT	TRBV2	NA	TRBJ2-6
ASRRAGQGISGANVLT	TRBV6-2/TRBV6-3	TRBD1	TRBJ2-6
SVGQGNYGYT	TRBV29-1	TRBD1	TRBJ1-2
ASSFSGGGLNQPQH	TRBV28	NA	TRBJ1-5
ASSRGGAEQY	TRBV6-6	TRBD2	TRBJ2-7
ASSQPGTSYYEQY	TRBV5-6	TRBD2	TRBJ2-7
ASSPAGPDQPQH	TRBV12-3/TRBV12-4	NA	TRBJ1-5
ASSPEDNEQF	TRBV6-5	NA	TRBJ2-1
ASSEYRAGYT	TRBV25-1	NA	TRBJ1-2
ASIRSPLYNEQF	TRBV5-1	NA	TRBJ2-1
ASSDKVTGAWN	TRBV7-2	NA	TRBJ2-7